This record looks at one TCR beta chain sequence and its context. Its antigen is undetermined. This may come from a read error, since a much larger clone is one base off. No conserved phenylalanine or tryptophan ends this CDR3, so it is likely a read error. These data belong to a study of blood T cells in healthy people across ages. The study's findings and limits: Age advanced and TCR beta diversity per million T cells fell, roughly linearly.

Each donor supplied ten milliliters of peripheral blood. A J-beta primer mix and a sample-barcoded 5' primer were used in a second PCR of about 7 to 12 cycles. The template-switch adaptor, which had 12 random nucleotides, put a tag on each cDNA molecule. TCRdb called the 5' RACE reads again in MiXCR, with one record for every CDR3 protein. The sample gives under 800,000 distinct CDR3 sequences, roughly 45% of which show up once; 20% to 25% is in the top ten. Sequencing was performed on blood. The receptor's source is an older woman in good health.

The CDR3 nucleotides read TGCGCCAGCAGCCCGGGGCGCGGGGGCGACAATGAGCAGTTCGTC. This encodes CASSPGRGGDNEQFV. The J gene is TRBJ2-1, the V gene TRBV5-1; D is possibly TRBD2 (7 bases). Trimming pared 4 bases from V and 5 bases from J, leaving 16 bases between. Germline loops: CDR1 SGHRS, CDR2 YFSETQ. The CDR3 spans 15 residues.